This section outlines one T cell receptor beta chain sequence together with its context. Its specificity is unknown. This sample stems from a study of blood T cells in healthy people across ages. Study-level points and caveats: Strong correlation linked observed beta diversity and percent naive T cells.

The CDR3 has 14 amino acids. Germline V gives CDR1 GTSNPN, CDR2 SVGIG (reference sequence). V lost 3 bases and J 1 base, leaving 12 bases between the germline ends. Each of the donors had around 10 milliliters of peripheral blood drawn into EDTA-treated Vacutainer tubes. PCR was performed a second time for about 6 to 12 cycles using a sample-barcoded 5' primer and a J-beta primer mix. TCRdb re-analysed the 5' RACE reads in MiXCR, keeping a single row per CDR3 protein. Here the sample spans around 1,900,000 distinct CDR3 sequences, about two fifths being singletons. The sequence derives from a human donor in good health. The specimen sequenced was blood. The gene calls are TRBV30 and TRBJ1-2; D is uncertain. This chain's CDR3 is CAWSLLGINYGYTF. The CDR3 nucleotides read TGTGCCTGGAGCCTTCTTGGGATTAACTATGGCTACACCTTC. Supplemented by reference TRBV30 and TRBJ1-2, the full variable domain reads SQTIHQWPATLVQPVGSPLSLECTVEGTSNPNLYWYRQAAGRGLQLLFYSVGIGQISSEVPQNLSASRPQDRQFILSSKKLLLSDSGFYLCAWSLLGINYGYTFGSGTRLTVV.